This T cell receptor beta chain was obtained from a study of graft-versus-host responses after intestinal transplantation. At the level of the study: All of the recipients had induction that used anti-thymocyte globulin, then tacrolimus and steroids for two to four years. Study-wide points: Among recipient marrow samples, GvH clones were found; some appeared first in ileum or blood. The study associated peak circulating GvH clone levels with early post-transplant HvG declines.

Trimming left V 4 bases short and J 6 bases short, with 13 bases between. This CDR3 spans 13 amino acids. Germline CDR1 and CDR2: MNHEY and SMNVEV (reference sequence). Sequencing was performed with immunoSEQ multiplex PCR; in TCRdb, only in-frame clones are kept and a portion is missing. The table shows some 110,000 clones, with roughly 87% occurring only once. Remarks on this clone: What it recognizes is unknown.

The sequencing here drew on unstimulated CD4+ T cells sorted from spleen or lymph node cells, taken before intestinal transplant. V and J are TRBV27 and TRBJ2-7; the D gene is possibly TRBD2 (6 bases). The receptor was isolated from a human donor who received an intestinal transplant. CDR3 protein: CASSSTLGGEQYF. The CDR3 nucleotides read TGTGCCAGCAGTTCTACCCTCGGGGGCGAGCAGTACTTC.